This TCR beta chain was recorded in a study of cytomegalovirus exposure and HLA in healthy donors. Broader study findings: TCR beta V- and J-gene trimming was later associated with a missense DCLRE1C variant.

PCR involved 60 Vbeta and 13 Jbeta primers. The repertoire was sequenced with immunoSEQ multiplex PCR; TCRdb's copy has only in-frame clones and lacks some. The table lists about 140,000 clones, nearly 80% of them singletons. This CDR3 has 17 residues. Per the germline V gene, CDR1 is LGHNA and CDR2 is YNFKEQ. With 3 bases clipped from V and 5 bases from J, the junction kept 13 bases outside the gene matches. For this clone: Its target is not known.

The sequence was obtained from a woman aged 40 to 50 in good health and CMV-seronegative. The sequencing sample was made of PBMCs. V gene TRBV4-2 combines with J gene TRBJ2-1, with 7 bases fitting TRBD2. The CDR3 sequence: CASSHIRGGLADNEQFF. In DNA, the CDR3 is TGTGCCAGCAGCCACATTCGCGGGGGATTAGCGGACAATGAGCAGTTCTTC.